Presented here are 27 T cell receptor beta chains from one specimen sequenced in a study of cytomegalovirus exposure and HLA in healthy donors. PCR was performed using 60 Vbeta and 13 Jbeta primers. Here immunoSEQ multiplex PCR was the method, and the copy in TCRdb shows in-frame clones only, minus some. In the table there are some 150,000 clones, roughly 76% of which are singletons. Sequencing was done on a sample of PBMCs. These receptors all come from a woman aged 45-65 years in good health and CMV-seronegative.

The J gene is TRBJ1-1, the V gene TRBV15; 10 nucleotides agree with TRBD1. CDR1 and CDR2 from the germline V gene are LNHNV and YYDKDF (reference sequence). With V trimmed by 4 bases and J by 4 bases, 3 bases remained unmatched. The CDR3 is 14 amino acids. The CDR3: CATSIDRGPTEAFF. CDR3 sequence (DNA): TGTGCCACCAGCATTGACAGGGGGCCCACTGAAGCTTTCTTT. Based on the CDR3 plus reference TRBV15 and TRBJ1-1, the full variable domain is DAMVIQNPRYQVTQFGKPVTLSCSQTLNHNVMYWYQQKSSQAPKLLFHYYDKDFNNEADTPDNFQSRRPNTSFCFLDIRSPGLGDTAMYLCATSIDRGPTEAFFGQGTRLTVV.

This sequence joins TRBV2 and TRBJ1-1; TRBD1 is a possible D gene (5 bases). The V and J ends lost 7 bases and 0 bases respectively, with 12 bases between them. The CDR3 contains 14 residues. Germline V lookup: CDR1 SNHLY, CDR2 FYNNEI. DNA for the CDR3: TGTGCCAGCAACGGGGGGGGGATGAACACTGAAGCTTTCTTT. This translates into CASNGGGMNTEAFF.

About this clone: Mismatch with germline at one junction end may stem from a read error. V gene TRBV7-9 combines with J gene TRBJ1-1; no firm D call. The germline gives CDR1 SEHNR, CDR2 FQNEAQ (reference sequence). This CDR3 region has 12 residues. CDR3 in DNA: TGTTCCAGCAGCTTCTATCACACTGAAGCTTTCTTT. Amino acid sequence: CSSSFYHTEAFF.

The J gene is TRBJ2-1, the V gene TRBV19; TRBD1 matches 7 bases. The CDR3 spans 14 residues. The germline CDR1 and CDR2 sequences are LNHDA and SQIVND (reference sequence). J was trimmed by 9 bases and V by 6 bases; bases with no gene match: 11. The CDR3 bases are TGTGCCAGTAGAAGAAGGCAGGGGGACGGTGAGCAGTTCTTC. Protein product: CASRRRQGDGEQFF.

The chain is built from TRBV27 and TRBJ2-7; 7 nucleotides agree with TRBD2. The V gene's germline CDR1 is MNHEY and CDR2 SMNVEV (reference sequence). This CDR3 region has 14 residues. After removal of 5 bases from V and 3 bases from J, the junction contained 7 bases not matched to a gene. This CDR3 is CASSPERGVYEQYF. CDR3 bases: TGTGCCAGCAGTCCCGAACGGGGGGTCTACGAGCAGTACTTC.

This sequence joins TRBV4-1 and TRBJ1-5; 7 bases line up with TRBD1. The germline CDR1 and CDR2 sequences are MGHRA and YSYEKL. The CDR3 extends over 18 amino acids. The trim removed 2 bases at V and 3 bases at J, leaving 13 bases unmatched. The CDR3 reads CASSQRLGRDSTNQPQHF. The CDR3, as DNA: TGCGCCAGCAGCCAACGTCTAGGCCGGGACAGCACCAATCAGCCCCAGCATTTT.

The chain combines TRBV4-3 with TRBJ1-1, with a weak D call TRBD1 (6 bases). V gave up 1 base and J gave up 3 bases, with 12 bases separating them. The V gene's germline CDR1 is LGHNA and CDR2 YSLEER. There are 15 residues in the CDR3. This CDR3 is CASSQGTATDTEAFF. CDR3 in DNA: TGCGCCAGCAGCCAAGGGACAGCTACGGACACTGAAGCTTTCTTT.

This clone was picked up one time. The junction shows a germline mismatch at one end, possibly a read error. This chain joins TRBV20-1 and TRBJ1-1; no reliable D call. The CDR3 consists of 11 residues. Germline CDR1 reads DFQATT; CDR2 reads SNEGSKA (reference sequence). CDR3: CSARGEVETFF. In DNA, the CDR3 is TGCAGTGCTAGAGGAGAAGTTGAAACTTTCTTT.

The chain has TRBV6-5 and TRBJ2-3; a possible D gene is TRBD1 (5 bases). The CDR3 is made up of 15 amino acids. V lost 5 bases and J lost 2, with 14 bases in between. Germline CDR1 MNHEY, CDR2 SVGAGI. The DNA of the CDR3 is TGTGCCAGCAGTCTGATTACAGGAGCCACAGATACGCAGTATTTT. Protein sequence: CASSLITGATDTQYF.

V usage is TRBV27 and J usage is TRBJ2-3; a possible D gene is TRBD2 (6 bases). Per germline, CDR1 MNHEY and CDR2 SMNVEV (reference sequence). The CDR3 runs 15 residues. Trimming shortened V by 1 base and J by 8 bases, and 16 bases separated the two germline ends. The CDR3 protein is CASSLYLSGPVTQYF. The CDR3 nucleotides are TGTGCCAGCAGTTTATACCTTAGCGGCCCCGTTACGCAGTATTTT.

CDR3 in amino acids: CASSFTSGSYNEQFF. CDR3 bases: TGTGCCAGCAGCTTCACTAGCGGGAGTTACAATGAGCAGTTCTTC. The rearrangement uses TRBV5-6 and TRBJ2-1, with TRBD2 matching 11 bases. V trimming: 2 bases; J trimming: 4 bases; junction bases outside the gene matches: 2. CDR3 length: 15 amino acids. The germline gives CDR1 SGHDT, CDR2 YYEEEE.

The V gene is TRBV2, the J gene TRBJ1-5; D is unclear. CDR3 size: 14 residues. Germline-derived CDR1 and CDR2 are SNHLY and FYNNEI. Trimming removed 1 base from V and 8 bases from J, with 12 bases in between. The CDR3 nucleotides read TGTGCCAGCAGTGAAGAGACACGTCCTAAGCCCCAGCATTTT. Amino acids: CASSEETRPKPQHF. The entire variable domain, with the rest obtained from reference TRBV2 and TRBJ1-5, is as follows: EPEVTQTPSHQVTQMGQEVILRCVPISNHLYFYWYRQILGQKVEFLVSFYNNEISEKSEIFDDQFSVERPDGSNFTLKIRSTKLEDSAMYFCASSEETRPKPQHFGDGTRLSIL.

This clone was observed once. This chain links TRBV7-9 with TRBJ1-2; no firm D call. V dropped 5 bases and J dropped 0 bases, with 10 bases sitting between them. Germline V lookup: CDR1 SEHNR, CDR2 FQNEAQ (reference sequence). The CDR3 covers 14 residues. The CDR3 is CASSPLYSNYGYTF. The CDR3 coding sequence is TGTGCCAGCAGCCCTCTCTACTCTAACTATGGCTACACCTTC. The full variable domain, with the rest looked up from reference TRBV7-9 and TRBJ1-2, is DTGVSQNPRHKITKRGQNVTFRCDPISEHNRLYWYRQTLGQGPEFLTYFQNEAQLEKSRLLSDRFSAERPKGSFSTLEIQRTEQGDSAMYLCASSPLYSNYGYTFGSGTRLTVV.

CDR3 bases: TGCAGCGTTCGCAGGGAATACATTCAGTACTTC. Translating gives CSVRREYIQYF. The J gene is TRBJ2-4, the V gene TRBV29-1; D is perhaps TRBD1 (5 bases). Germline V CDR1 and CDR2: SQVTM, ANQGSEA. V was cut by 5 bases and J by 8 bases, with 10 bases left in between. This CDR3 has 11 amino acids. Supplemented by reference TRBV29-1 and TRBJ2-4, the full variable domain reads SAVISQKPSRDICQRGTSLTIQCQVDSQVTMMFWYRQQPGQSLTLIATANQGSEATYESGFVIDKFPISRPNLTFSTLTVSNMSPEDSSIYLCSVRREYIQYFGAGTRLSVL.

The CDR3 sequence: CASTTSGGDEQYF. The DNA for the CDR3 is TGTGCCAGCACCACTAGCGGGGGAGACGAGCAGTACTTC. The genes are TRBV7-2 and TRBJ2-7, with 11 bases matching TRBD2. Per the germline V gene, CDR1 is SGHTA and CDR2 is FQGNSA. V lost 7 bases to trimming and J lost 5 bases; unmatched junction nucleotides: 4. The CDR3 contains 13 residues.

The V and J genes are TRBV28 and TRBJ1-4; D perhaps matches TRBD1 (6 bases). Trimming removed 8 bases from V and 2 bases from J, with 15 bases in between. Germline V CDR1 and CDR2: MDHEN, SYDVKM. The CDR3 totals 15 residues. The CDR3 is CASGLKGGTNEKLFF. DNA for the CDR3: TGTGCCAGCGGGTTAAAGGGGGGGACTAATGAAAAACTGTTTTTT.

The chain employs TRBV14 and TRBJ2-7, with a possible D match to TRBD2 (6 bases). The CDR3 covers 14 residues. V was shortened by 1 base and J by 6 bases, with 13 bases between the two germline ends. Germline loops: CDR1 SGHDN, CDR2 FVKESK. The CDR3: CASSQVGGSGEQYF. The CDR3 DNA sequence: TGTGCCAGCAGCCAAGTCGGAGGGTCAGGCGAGCAGTACTTC.

This chain uses TRBV18 with TRBJ1-2; D gene unclear. The CDR3 runs 14 residues. V lost 2 bases to trimming and J lost 5 bases, with 12 bases between them. The germline V gene has CDR1 KGHSH and CDR2 LQKENI. The CDR3 nucleotides are TGTGCCAGCTCACCATACCAGGATGGTTATGGCTACACCTTC. Translation: CASSPYQDGYGYTF.

The chain uses TRBV7-9 and TRBJ2-7, with 10 bases lining up with TRBD1. CDR1 and CDR2 (germline): SEHNR, FQNEAQ (reference sequence). There are 12 residues in the CDR3. CDR3 sequence (DNA): TGTGCTAGCGGACAGGGGGGCTACGAGCAGTACTTC. Its translation: CASGQGGYEQYF.

The chain employs TRBV5-1 and TRBJ2-1; 10 bases map to TRBD2. Trimming at V came to 1 base and at J to 5 bases, leaving 9 bases not matched to a gene. This CDR3 contains 17 residues. Germline CDR1 is SGHRS and CDR2 is YFSETQ. As DNA, the CDR3 is TGCGCCAGCAGCTTGATCCGCAGTCTAGCGGGGGACAATGAGCAGTTCTTC. Amino acid sequence: CASSLIRSLAGDNEQFF.

V gene TRBV5-1 combines with J gene TRBJ1-2; D possibly corresponds to TRBD1 (6 bases). The CDR3 spans 15 residues. V was trimmed by 0 bases and J by 0 bases, leaving 9 bases between them. Germline V gene sequence: CDR1 SGHRS, CDR2 YFSETQ. CDR3 residues: CASSLEQGSNYGYTF. CDR3 sequence (DNA): TGCGCCAGCAGCTTGGAACAGGGTTCTAACTATGGCTACACCTTC.

The rearrangement joins TRBV18 to TRBJ2-7; 10 bases are shared with TRBD1. Germline CDR1 and CDR2: KGHSH and LQKENI. This CDR3 has 15 amino acids. The V and J ends lost 5 bases and 5 bases, in that order; junction bases with no gene match: 9. CDR3 in DNA: TGTGCCAGCTCATCTTCTCCGGGACAGGGGAACGAGCAGTACTTC. Its protein product is CASSSSPGQGNEQYF.

Turning to this clone: Relative to the germline gene, one junction end is altered; a read error may explain this. The rearrangement joins TRBV7-9 to TRBJ2-2, with D uncertain. The CDR3 sequence is 13 residues long. CDR1 and CDR2 from the germline V gene are SEHNR and FQNEAQ (reference sequence). The CDR3 region has the DNA TGTTCCAGCAGCTTAGAGCCGGCCGGGGAGCTGTTTTTT. Protein: CSSSLEPAGELFF.

The CDR3 is CASSLQPPGSYNEQFF. The CDR3 coding sequence is TGCGCCAGCAGCTTGCAGCCTCCGGGGTCCTACAATGAGCAGTTCTTC. The rearrangement uses TRBV5-1 and TRBJ2-1; tentatively, D is TRBD2 (5 bases). V was shortened by 1 base and J by 1 base, with 12 bases between the two germline ends. CDR1 and CDR2 (germline): SGHRS, YFSETQ. CDR3 length: 16 residues.

A word on this clone: Other nucleotide sequences in the sample specify the same CDR3. The rearrangement uses TRBV5-1 and TRBJ2-3; perhaps TRBD1 as D (6 bases). Per germline, CDR1 SGHRS and CDR2 YFSETQ. V was cut by 0 bases and J by 6 bases, with 17 bases left in between. The CDR3 totals 16 residues. CDR3 nucleotide sequence: TGCGCCAGCAGCTTGGGATCCACCAATGGGGGCGATACGCAGTATTTT. Protein: CASSLGSTNGGDTQYF.

This chain links TRBV6-1 with TRBJ1-1, with D maybe TRBD1 (6 bases). Germline V gene lookup returns CDR1 MNHNS and CDR2 SASEGT. The V gene lost 8 bases and the J gene lost 0 bases, with 10 bases spanning the gap. CDR3 length equals 13 residues. The CDR3 sequence is CASSGTLNTEAFF. The CDR3 nucleotides read TGTGCCAGCTCCGGGACATTGAACACTGAAGCTTTCTTT.

The V and J genes are TRBV14 and TRBJ1-2; 8 bases agree with TRBD1. The CDR3 is 16 residues long. Germline V lookup: CDR1 SGHDN, CDR2 FVKESK. V dropped 0 bases and J dropped 5; count of bases not matched to a gene: 8. CDR3 loop: CASSQDRQGFSYGYTF. In nucleotides, the CDR3 is TGTGCCAGCAGCCAAGACCGACAGGGGTTTAGTTATGGCTACACCTTC.